A single sample is the source of the 5 T cell receptor beta chains below, sequenced in a study of OX40 agonist ivuxolimab in advanced cancers. TCRdb's table, derived via immunoSEQ multiplex PCR, lists solely in-frame clones and lacks some. The repertoire consists of about 51,000 clones, with about 86% occurring once and the leading ten covering about 3.1%. The sample consisted of CD4+ or CD8+ T cells sorted from blood, taken in a trial of the OX40 agonist ivuxolimab. These receptors were collected from an adult with an advanced solid tumor such as melanoma, head and neck, liver or kidney cancer.

The chain carries TRBV6-5 and TRBJ2-7; D is unresolved. This CDR3 spans 11 amino acids. Germline assignment: CDR1 MNHEY and CDR2 SVGAGI. The V end lost 1 base, the J end lost 6 bases, and 4 bases lay between the germline ends. The CDR3 is CASSYLAEQYF. In nucleotides, the CDR3 is TGTGCCAGCAGTTACTTGGCCGAGCAGTACTTC.

The sample holds one count of this clone. The rearrangement joins TRBV21-1 to TRBJ1-1; the D segment call TRBD1 is taken from the table without a DNA check. TRBV21-1 constitutes a pseudogene. This CDR3 region has 19 residues. The CDR3 DNA reads TGTGCCAGCAGCCCCCCCTTGAAGGTCCAGGCCGCCGGTTCCACTGAAGCTTTCTTT. It yields the protein CASSPPLKVQAAGSTEAFF.

The chain links TRBV9 to TRBJ1-6; TRBD1 might be the D (6 bases). The V gene lost 0 bases and the J gene lost 10 bases, with 14 bases spanning the gap. The CDR3 extends over 15 amino acids. The germline V gene encodes CDR1 SGDLS and CDR2 YYNGEE. In nucleotides, the CDR3 is TGTGCCAGCAGCGTAGAAGGGGGGGCGCGGTCACCCCTCCACTTT. The encoded protein is CASSVEGGARSPLHF.

The V and J genes are TRBV6-4 and TRBJ1-4; maybe TRBD1 (5 bases). The V end lost 6 bases, the J end lost 0 bases, and 11 bases lay between the germline ends. The germline CDR1 and CDR2 sequences are MRHNA and SNTAGT. The CDR3 runs 15 residues. CDR3 sequence (DNA): TGTGCCAGCAGGAGGGACTTTCCAACTAATGAAAAACTGTTTTTT. Its translation: CASRRDFPTNEKLFF.

The chain couples TRBV19 to TRBJ1-1; D is possibly TRBD1 (5 bases). The CDR3 loop spans 15 amino acids. V was cut by 1 base and J by 4 bases, with 13 bases left in between. In germline, CDR1 is LNHDA, CDR2 SQIVND (reference sequence). CDR3 sequence (DNA): TGTGCCAGTAGTATAGGTGGGGGATACCCCACTGAAGCTTTCTTT. Protein product: CASSIGGGYPTEAFF.